Below, 17 T cell receptor beta chains from the same sample are listed, as sequenced in a study of CD8+ T cells in alopecia areata. In each case, RNA was isolated and then reverse transcribed into cDNA as the sequencing template. Assay: immunoSEQ multiplex PCR; the TCRdb copy retains only in-frame clones and omits some. Here the sample spans about 190,000 clones, less than 70% being singletons. Stated treatment: oral pan-JAK inhibitor, 5-10 mg twice daily. The material was CD4+ T cells sorted from blood, obtained between weeks 49 and 50, from a patient treated with tofacitinib. The source is a human donor with alopecia areata.

This clone was seen a handful of times. A junction end diverges from the germline sequence, so it may reflect a read error. The chain recombines TRBV29-1 with TRBJ1-1; TRBD1 aligns across 8 bases. In germline, CDR1 is SQVTM, CDR2 ANQGSEA. The CDR3 is 11 residues long. The CDR3 loop reads CSIDRGAEAFF. CDR3 nucleotide sequence: TGCAGCATTGACAGGGGAGCTGAAGCTTTCTTT. Full variable domain (missing parts from reference TRBV29-1 and TRBJ1-1): SAVISQKPSRDICQRGTSLTIQCQVDSQVTMMFWYRQQPGQSLTLIATANQGSEATYESGFVIDKFPISRPNLTFSTLTVSNMSPEDSSIYLCSIDRGAEAFFGQGTRLTVV.

This CDR3 is CASSPPVGKEEGETQYF. DNA of the CDR3: TGCGCCAGCAGTCCCCCAGTGGGGAAGGAGGAAGGAGAGACCCAGTACTTC. The chain links TRBV4-3 to TRBJ2-5; maybe TRBD2 (5 bases). The CDR3 runs to 17 residues. V lost 6 bases and J lost 4, with 24 bases in between. The V gene's germline CDR1 is LGHNA and CDR2 YSLEER.

The V and J genes are TRBV7-2 and TRBJ1-5, with a tentative D call TRBD1 (6 bases). Trimming pared 5 bases from V and 3 bases from J, leaving 11 bases between. Germline CDR1 reads SGHTA; CDR2 reads FQGNSA. CDR3 length: 14 amino acids. CDR3 sequence (DNA): TGTGCCAGCAGCCCCCAGGGGAACAATCAGCCCCAGCATTTT. Its protein product is CASSPQGNNQPQHF. Full variable domain (outside the CDR3, taken from reference TRBV7-2 and TRBJ1-5): GAGVSQSPSNKVTEKGKDVELRCDPISGHTALYWYRQSLGQGLEFLIYFQGNSAPDKSGLPSDRFSAERTGGSVSTLTIQRTQQEDSAVYLCASSPQGNNQPQHFGDGTRLSIL.

V and J are TRBV30 and TRBJ1-2; D gene uncertain. CDR3 length equals 11 residues. V lost 3 bases, J lost 5 bases, and 7 bases lay in between. Germline-derived CDR1 and CDR2 are GTSNPN and SVGIG (reference sequence). The CDR3 loop reads CAWSSMYGYTF. CDR3 nucleotides: TGTGCCTGGAGCAGTATGTATGGCTACACCTTC.

V is TRBV6-7 and J is TRBJ2-3; D is perhaps TRBD1 or TRBD2 (5 bases each). TRBV6-7 is an open reading frame whose function is uncertain. CDR3 length: 14 residues. V was pared by 8 bases and J by 5 bases, with 17 bases between. The DNA for the CDR3 is TGTGCCAGCTTTCCGGGACCATCAATAGATACGCAGTATTTT. Residues: CASFPGPSIDTQYF.

V and J are TRBV9 and TRBJ2-1; the match to TRBD1 covers 7 bases. The length of the CDR3 is 14 residues. J lost 2 bases, V lost 2 bases, and 1 base had no gene match. The V gene's germline CDR1 is SGDLS and CDR2 YYNGEE. CDR3 DNA sequence: TGTGCCAGCAGCGTTGGGACAGCCTACAATGAGCAGTTCTTC. Translating gives CASSVGTAYNEQFF.

The rearrangement links TRBV12-5 to TRBJ1-1, with D unclear. This CDR3 region has 13 residues. Germline V gives CDR1 LGHNT, CDR2 FRNRAP. V was pared by 3 bases and J by 7 bases, with 12 bases between. CDR3 protein: CASGLSGVHEAFF. For the CDR3, the DNA is TGTGCTAGTGGTTTATCTGGGGTCCATGAAGCTTTCTTT.

The J gene is TRBJ2-6, the V gene TRBV10-3; weak D call: TRBD1 (5 bases). The CDR3 extends over 13 amino acids. V shed 8 bases and J shed 0 bases, with 5 bases lying between them. CDR1 is ENHRY and CDR2 is SYGVKD in the germline V gene. DNA for the CDR3: TGTGCCATCCAGGGCTCTGGGGCCAACGTCCTGACTTTC. Translation: CAIQGSGANVLTF.

As regards this clone: The same CDR3 also results from other DNA sequences found in this sample. The chain uses TRBV27 and TRBJ2-3; D remains ambiguous. The CDR3 is made up of 14 amino acids. Germline CDR1 is MNHEY and CDR2 is SMNVEV (reference sequence). Trimming shortened V by 11 bases and J by 1 base, and 16 bases separated the two germline ends. The CDR3 loop is CAAKVSPGTDTQYF. The CDR3 coding sequence is TGTGCCGCTAAAGTCTCCCCCGGCACAGATACGCAGTATTTT.

This chain joins TRBV4-3 and TRBJ2-7, with TRBD1 matching over 7 bases. This CDR3 region has 16 residues. The V and J ends lost 4 bases and 3 bases, in that order; junction bases with no gene match: 12. In germline, CDR1 is LGHNA, CDR2 YSLEER. DNA of the CDR3: TGCGCCAGCAGCCCCCAAGGTGCAGGGGGAAACTACGAGCAGTACTTC. It yields the protein CASSPQGAGGNYEQYF.

The chain links TRBV7-3 to TRBJ2-3; 9 bases line up with TRBD2. The CDR3 has 15 amino acids. J gave up 2 bases and V 8 bases, and 8 bases lay outside the gene matches. Germline V CDR1 and CDR2: SGHTA, FQGTGA. In DNA form, the CDR3 reads TGTGCCAGCTCAGACAGCGGGGGGATCACAGATACGCAGTATTTT. It encodes CASSDSGGITDTQYF.

The rearrangement links TRBV4-3 to TRBJ1-2; tentative D call: TRBD1 (6 bases). Germline lookup yields CDR1 LGHNA and CDR2 YSLEER. The CDR3 loop spans 13 amino acids. V lost 2 bases, J lost 8 bases, and 12 bases lay in between. This CDR3 reads CASSQTDRGGYTF. In nucleotides, the CDR3 is TGCGCCAGCAGCCAAACGGACAGAGGCGGCTACACCTTC.

This clone was observed a few times. This chain uses TRBV14 with TRBJ2-6; D is ambiguous. The V end lost 5 bases, the J end lost 0 bases, and 8 bases lay between the germline ends. The V gene's germline CDR1 is SGHDN and CDR2 FVKESK. The CDR3 contains 15 residues. The DNA for the CDR3 is TGTGCCAGCAGCGAGCAGATCTCTGGGGCCAACGTCCTGACTTTC. Translated: CASSEQISGANVLTF. Full variable domain (remainder filled in from reference TRBV14 and TRBJ2-6): EAGVTQFPSHSVIEKGQTVTLRCDPISGHDNLYWYRRVMGKEIKFLLHFVKESKQDESGMPNNRFLAERTGGTYSTLKVQPAELEDSGVYFCASSEQISGANVLTFGAGSRLTVL.

The rearrangement links TRBV25-1 to TRBJ2-5; D not resolved. Per germline, CDR1 MGHDK and CDR2 SYGVNS. V was cut by 2 bases and J by 9 bases, with 19 bases left in between. There are 15 residues in the CDR3. The CDR3 DNA reads TGTGCCAGCAGTGAACCTCGCGGCTATCTTGAGGCCCAGTACTTC. This translates into CASSEPRGYLEAQYF.

The rearrangement links TRBV29-1 to TRBJ2-3, with a weak D call TRBD2 (7 bases). The germline gives CDR1 SQVTM, CDR2 ANQGSEA. V lost 8 bases and J lost 5, with 23 bases in between. The CDR3 runs to 15 residues. The CDR3 DNA sequence: TGCAGCACCCGTCGCGCGGGGGCCCGTGTAGATACGCAGTATTTT. It translates to CSTRRAGARVDTQYF.

This sequence joins TRBV15 and TRBJ1-1, with TRBD1 matching 8 bases. The CDR3 is made up of 15 amino acids. Germline lookup yields CDR1 LNHNV and CDR2 YYDKDF (reference sequence). V was pared by 0 bases and J by 7 bases, with 7 bases of the junction left unmatched. CDR3 sequence: CATSRDNRGIGEAFF. CDR3 DNA: TGTGCCACCAGCAGAGATAACAGGGGGATAGGTGAAGCTTTCTTT.

This clone turned up a few times. This sequence joins TRBV7-3 and TRBJ2-3; D gene ambiguous. CDR3 length: 15 amino acids. V dropped 7 bases and J dropped 1 base, with 15 bases sitting between them. Germline CDR1 SGHTA, CDR2 FQGTGA. The DNA of the CDR3 is TGTGCCAGCACCACCGGAGACTGGCGCACAGATACGCAGTATTTT. Translated: CASTTGDWRTDTQYF.